This T cell receptor (beta chain) was recorded in a study of response to subunit inactivated influenza vaccine. One entry per CDR3 protein, called by TCRdb with MiXCR from the RT-PCR reads. The repertoire holds hundreds of thousands of distinct CDR3 sequences, over 25% seen once, with over 1.5% in the top ten. The CDR3 runs to 12 residues. The V segment lost 5 bases and the J segment 9 bases; nucleotides outside the gene matches: 4. Germline-derived CDR1 and CDR2 are SEHNR and FQNEAQ (reference sequence). This clonotype was observed a handful of times. The sequenced sample was CD4+ T cells sorted from PBMCs, obtained about 5 days after vaccination. V is TRBV7-9 and J is TRBJ2-1; 7 bases fit TRBD2. The clonotype comes from a man over 45 who received an inactivated influenza vaccine. Here the CDR3 DNA reads TGTGCCAGCAGCCGGGACTACCGTGAGCAGTTCTTC. Translated: CASSRDYREQFF.